This paragraph reports one TCR beta chain. This clonotype was observed many times. Its binding antigen is unknown. Base qualities were left out, and no much larger clone turns up one base away. The CDR3 has 13 amino acids, counting the end cysteine and phenylalanine. Only CDR3 DNA is held: 39 bases, read in frame from base 1. Sequences SGHRS (CDR1) and YFSETQ (CDR2) are obtained from the germline V gene. V is shortened by 5 bases, J by 2 bases, and the region joining them spans 11 bases. Amplification of TCR beta CDR3 regions was carried out from RNA transcripts. A first-round RT-PCR of the TCR CDR3 used the HTBI primer set with the Qiagen OneStep RT-PCR kit. A second multiplex PCR round built the libraries, followed by size selection and purification. Libraries were sequenced paired-end with 100 bp reads on an Illumina HiSeq2000. Concerning the study's data processing: SOAPnuke was used to process the raw data, throwing out any read that contained adapters or uncalled bases, had a mean Phred below 15, or lacked an exact constant-primer or identifier match. COPE v1.2.5 was used to merge the high-quality paired reads, and each unique nucleotide sequence was defined as a clonotype. Clonotypes were aligned to IMGT TRBV, TRBD and TRBJ reference segments using MiTCR v1.1. The analysis included only V-J combinations with a frequency above 0.0001, which together covered 99% to 99.2% of the repertoires. The TCS score was defined as F50 (clonal expansion) divided by E x V (chaos), with BLOSUM62-based TCRdist calculated between CDR3 peptides within each V-J. Welch's t-statistics and random forest reduced 500 to 650 V-J features to fewer than 15, which were used in a naive Bayes classifier (R e1071). TCRdb reprocessing: public reads trimmed at Q25 with fastp, clones called with MiXCR, in-frame beta chains kept. Rows are unified per CDR3 protein, each entry keeping the most common DNA and genes. These V and J calls are TCRdb output, not the study's own analysis. The sample table shows 200,000 or so distinct CDR3 sequences, and about 17% are seen once. Of the sample, roughly 49% is held by the ten largest clones.

These data come from a study of T cells in Graves' hyperthyroidism and ophthalmopathy (dated by TCRdb to the late 2010s). Broadly, across the study: Peripheral blood was collected at initial diagnosis, before any treatment. A discovery cohort of roughly 100 patients, approximately 45 with Graves' ophthalmopathy and about 58 with stable Graves' hyperthyroidism, was used to find distinguishing TCR V-J signatures. An independent validation cohort of 18 to 20 hyperthyroidism patients and about 15 patients who later progressed to ophthalmopathy tested prospective prediction of ophthalmopathy. The 90 to 100 discovery patients were randomly split 7:3 into training and test sets. In roughly six Graves' hyperthyroidism patients, the study also compared T-cell repertoires from thyroid tissue with T-cell repertoires from blood. After blood sampling, hyperthyroidism patients were treated with methimazole at a starting dose of 30 mg daily, and ophthalmopathy patients were treated with high-dose intravenous methylprednisolone. TCR Vbeta CDR3 sequencing of approximately 140 peripheral blood samples (under 45 ophthalmopathy, about 80 hyperthyroidism and approximately 17 progressor patients) is reported in the paper.

Broad study findings and their caveats: Most expanded thyroid clonotypes (frequency above 0.001) were also detected in blood, a finding suggesting that blood repertoires may reflect thyroid immune responses. During validation, the model predicted progression to ophthalmopathy a median of about 6.3 months ahead of onset, with around 71% sensitivity and 72.22% specificity. In cross-validation, a model built on a 13 V-J signature told ophthalmopathy apart from stable hyperthyroidism with 85% to 90% sensitivity and roughly 81% specificity, and in testing the same model reached 80%/75%. No statistical method was used to fix the sample size in advance, and group allocation was not hidden from the investigators.

Stable Graves' hyperthyroidism was defined as the absence of progression to ophthalmopathy over 18 months of follow-up. Hyperthyroidism patients were newly diagnosed, with disease duration under 2 months, and aged 18 to 65 years. Exclusion was applied to patients with uncontrolled infections, other autoimmune diseases, pregnancy or lactation. Diagnoses relied on clinical symptoms, serum thyroxine and TRAb, thyroid ultrasound and orbital computed tomography. PBMCs were isolated from more than 8 ml of fresh peripheral blood by Ficoll-Paque density gradient centrifugation. Total RNA was extracted using Trizol reagent, and RNA quality was assessed on an Agilent 2100 Bioanalyzer.

Material for sequencing was blood. This receptor was obtained from a woman in her forties or fifties with Graves' hyperthyroidism. The rearrangement combines TRBV5-1 with TRBJ2-7; the D gene is unclear. The CDR3 protein is CASSPEDPYEQYF. The DNA sequence reads TGCGCCAGCAGTCCAGAGGATCCCTACGAGCAGTACTTC.